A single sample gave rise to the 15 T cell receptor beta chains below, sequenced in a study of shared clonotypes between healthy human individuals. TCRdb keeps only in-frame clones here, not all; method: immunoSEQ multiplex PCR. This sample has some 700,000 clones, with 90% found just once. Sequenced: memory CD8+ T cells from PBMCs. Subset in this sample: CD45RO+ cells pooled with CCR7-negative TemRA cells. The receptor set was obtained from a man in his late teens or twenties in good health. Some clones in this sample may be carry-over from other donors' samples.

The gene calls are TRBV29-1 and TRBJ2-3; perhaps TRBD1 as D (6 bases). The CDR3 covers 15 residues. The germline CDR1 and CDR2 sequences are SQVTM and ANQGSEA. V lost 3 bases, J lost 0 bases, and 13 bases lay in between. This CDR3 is CSVEGDMTSTDTQYF. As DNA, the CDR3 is TGCAGCGTTGAGGGGGACATGACTAGCACAGATACGCAGTATTTT.

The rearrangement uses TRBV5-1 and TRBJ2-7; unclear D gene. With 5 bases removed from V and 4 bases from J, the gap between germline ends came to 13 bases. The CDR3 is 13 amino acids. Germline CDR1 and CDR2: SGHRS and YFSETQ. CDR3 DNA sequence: TGCGCCAGCAGATACCGCGTCGGGTACGAGCAGTACTTC. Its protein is CASRYRVGYEQYF.

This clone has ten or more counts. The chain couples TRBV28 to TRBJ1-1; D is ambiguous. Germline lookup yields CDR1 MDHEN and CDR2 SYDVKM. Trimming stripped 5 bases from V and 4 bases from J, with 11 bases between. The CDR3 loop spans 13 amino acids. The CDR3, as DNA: TGTGCCAGCAGTCCTGTGGAAGGCACTGAAGCTTTCTTT. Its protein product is CASSPVEGTEAFF.

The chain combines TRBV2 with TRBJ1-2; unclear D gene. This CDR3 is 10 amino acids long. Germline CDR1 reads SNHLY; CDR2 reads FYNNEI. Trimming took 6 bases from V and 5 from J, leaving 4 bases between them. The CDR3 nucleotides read TGTGCCAGCAGGGGTTATGGCTACACCTTC. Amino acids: CASRGYGYTF. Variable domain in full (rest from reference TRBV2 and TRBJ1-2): EPEVTQTPSHQVTQMGQEVILRCVPISNHLYFYWYRQILGQKVEFLVSFYNNEISEKSEIFDDQFSVERPDGSNFTLKIRSTKLEDSAMYFCASRGYGYTFGSGTRLTVV.

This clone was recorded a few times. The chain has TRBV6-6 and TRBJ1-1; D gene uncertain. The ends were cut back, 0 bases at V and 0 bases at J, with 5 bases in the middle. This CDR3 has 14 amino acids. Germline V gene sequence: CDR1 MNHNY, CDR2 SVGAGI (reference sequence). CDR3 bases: TGTGCCAGCAGTTACTCCTCCTTGAACACTGAAGCTTTCTTT. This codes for CASSYSSLNTEAFF.

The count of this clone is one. CDR3 bases: TGTGCCAGCAGTACCACGACGGCTTTCTTT. Translated, it gives CASSTTTAFF. The gene calls are TRBV6-5 and TRBJ1-1, with D unclear. Germline V gene data show CDR1 as MNHEY and CDR2 as SVGAGI. Trimming pared 5 bases from V and 11 bases from J, leaving 9 bases between. CDR3 length: 10 residues.

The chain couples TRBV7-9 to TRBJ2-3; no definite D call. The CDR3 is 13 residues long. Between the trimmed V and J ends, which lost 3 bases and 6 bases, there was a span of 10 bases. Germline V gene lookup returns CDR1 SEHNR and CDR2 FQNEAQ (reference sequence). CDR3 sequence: CASSFLTADTQYF. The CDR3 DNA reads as TGTGCCAGCAGCTTTTTAACGGCGGATACGCAGTATTTT.

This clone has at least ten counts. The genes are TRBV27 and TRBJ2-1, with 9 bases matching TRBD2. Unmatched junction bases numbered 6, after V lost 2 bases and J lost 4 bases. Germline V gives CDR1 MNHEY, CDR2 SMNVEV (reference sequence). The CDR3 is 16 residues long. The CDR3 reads CASSLTAGGEYNEQFF. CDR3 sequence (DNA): TGTGCCAGCAGTTTAACGGCGGGAGGGGAATACAATGAGCAGTTCTTC.

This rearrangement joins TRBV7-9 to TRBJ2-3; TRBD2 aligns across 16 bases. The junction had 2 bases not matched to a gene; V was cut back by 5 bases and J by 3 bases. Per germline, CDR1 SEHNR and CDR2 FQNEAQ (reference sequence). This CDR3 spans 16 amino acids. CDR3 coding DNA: TGTGCCAGCAGCATGGGACTAGCGGGGGGGACAGATACGCAGTATTTT. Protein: CASSMGLAGGTDTQYF.

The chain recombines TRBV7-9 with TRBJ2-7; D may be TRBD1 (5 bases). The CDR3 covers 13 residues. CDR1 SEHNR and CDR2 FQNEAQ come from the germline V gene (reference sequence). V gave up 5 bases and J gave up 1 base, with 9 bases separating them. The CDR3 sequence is CASSMTASYEQYF. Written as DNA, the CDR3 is TGTGCCAGCAGCATGACAGCGTCCTACGAGCAGTACTTC.

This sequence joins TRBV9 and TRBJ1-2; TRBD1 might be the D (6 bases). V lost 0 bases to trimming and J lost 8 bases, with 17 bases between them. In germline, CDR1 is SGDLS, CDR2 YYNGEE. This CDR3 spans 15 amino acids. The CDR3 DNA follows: TGTGCCAGCAGCGTAGAAGGTCTCCCCCAGGGGGGCTACACCTTC. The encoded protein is CASSVEGLPQGGYTF.

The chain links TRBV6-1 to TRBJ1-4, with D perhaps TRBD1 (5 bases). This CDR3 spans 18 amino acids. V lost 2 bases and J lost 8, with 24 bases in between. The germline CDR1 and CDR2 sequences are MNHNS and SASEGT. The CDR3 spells CASSERGVGSIPGEKLFF. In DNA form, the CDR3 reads TGTGCCAGCAGTGAAAGGGGTGTTGGTTCAATTCCCGGAGAAAAACTGTTTTTT.

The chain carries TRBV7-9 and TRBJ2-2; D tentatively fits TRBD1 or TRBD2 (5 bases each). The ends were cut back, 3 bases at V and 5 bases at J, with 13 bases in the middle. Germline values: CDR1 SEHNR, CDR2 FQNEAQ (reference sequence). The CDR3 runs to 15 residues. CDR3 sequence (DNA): TGTGCCAGCAGCTTCGGGGACCCTTATACCGGGGAGCTGTTTTTT. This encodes CASSFGDPYTGELFF.

The CDR3 sequence: CASRSAEIYGYTF. The CDR3 region has the DNA TGTGCCAGTAGGTCCGCGGAAATCTATGGCTACACCTTC. This sequence joins TRBV19 and TRBJ1-2, with no clear D. Germline V gene sequence: CDR1 LNHDA, CDR2 SQIVND (reference sequence). CDR3 length equals 13 residues. V was cut by 6 bases and J by 4 bases, with 12 bases left in between.

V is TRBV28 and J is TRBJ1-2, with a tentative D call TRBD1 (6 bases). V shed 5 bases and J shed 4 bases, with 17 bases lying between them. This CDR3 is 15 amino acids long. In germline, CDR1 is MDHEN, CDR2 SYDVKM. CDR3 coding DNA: TGTGCCAGCAGTATCCTCCTGGGGGCCGGCTATGGCTACACCTTC. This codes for CASSILLGAGYGYTF.